Listed below are T cell receptor beta chains from one sample, sequenced in a study of blood T cell repertoires in COVID-19. TCRdb's copy holds only in-frame clones and misses some; the assay was immunoSEQ multiplex PCR. The sample lists tens of thousands of clones, about 90% occurring once. Sequenced input: peripheral blood. The receptor source for this set is a human donor in a cohort sampled during active COVID-19. Each CDR3 is given with its conserved first and last residue.

CASSPYVTGTNEQYF,TRBV5-6
CASSLASSPYEQYF,TRBV18
CASSPYGQTGNTEAFF,TRBV18
CASSQVPNTEAFF,TRBV12-3/TRBV12-4
CATSRDFYPKISYEQYF,TRBV24-1
CASSQWSQKLFF,TRBV14
CASSVGVRDRTSSGANVLTF,TRBV27
CASSPYGGYFSNYGYTF,TRBV23-1
CASSPGTGNTGELFF,TRBV11-3
CASSPSGGGQETQYF,TRBV3-1/TRBV3-2
CASSQDLRVDLDNEQFF,TRBV3-1/TRBV3-2
CASTVAGFPTDTQYF,TRBV19
CASSESGSGLWDTQYF,TRBV6-1
CASSPRERTDTQYF,TRBV6-5
CASSPAGRGSTDTQYF,TRBV7-9
CASSVTGGEQYF,TRBV13
CASSLALGGPMNTEAFF,TRBV5-6
CASSIKETQYF,TRBV7-8
CASSPIGGLETQYF,TRBV3-1/TRBV3-2
CASSSGQPPNTEAFF,TRBV7-8
CASSEATSAGGNTIYF,TRBV6-1
CAMHPGLAGPDTQYF,TRBV10-3
CASRYDSGVNEQFF,TRBV2
CASSPTGDSGNQPQHF,TRBV19
CASGFLGQGVSGAGELFF,TRBV12-5
CASSQGGEQYF,TRBV6-2/TRBV6-3
CASSTQSLKYNEQFF,TRBV2
CASSKGTMGLYNEQFF,TRBV6-1
CSASGTGGPYEQYF,TRBV20-1
CASSVGGLPFQETQYF,TRBV9
CASSHAGQGAYEQYF,TRBV3-1/TRBV3-2
CASSLGQKYEQYF,TRBV19
CASSGQRGHPNEQYF,TRBV21-1
CASSRDSDYGYTF,TRBV3-1/TRBV3-2
CASSLEGGSNQPQHF,TRBV7-8
CATRLAGGSTDTQYF,TRBV27
CASRGQGGTEAFF,TRBV19
CASSAGQGDYGYTF,TRBV19
CASSGAGTSVKTYEQYF,TRBV2
CASESRGVSGSSGTGELFF,TRBV11-2
CAGGLAGVNEQFF,TRBV2
CASSHGGNTEAFF,TRBV7-9
CSALPGYTF,TRBV20-1
CASSLRRGPDQPQHF,TRBV11-2
CASSVGGGAAGNTIYF,TRBV9
CASSRKVQALKLFF,TRBV6-5
CASSWGQGKNTEAFF,TRBV5-5
CASSFRMAGGTYNEQFF,TRBV7-9